This T cell receptor beta chain was identified during a study of blood T cell repertoires in COVID-19. The CDR3 contains 18 residues. Using immunoSEQ multiplex PCR, the repertoire was profiled, and TCRdb retains in-frame clones only, with some absent. In the table there are 110,000 to 150,000 clones, around 82% of which are singletons. The sequencing sample was made of PBMCs or T cells enriched from blood (not recorded which). This chain uses TRBV1 with TRBJ2-7; the table's D gene call, TRBD2, was not cross checked with the DNA. TRBV1 is given as a pseudogene. The sequence derives from a woman in her forties or fifties who had recovered from COVID-19. The CDR3 DNA is TGCACCAGCAGCCCCGGGACTAGCGGGGGGGGCTCAGATTACGAGCAGTACTTC. Protein sequence: CTSSPGTSGGGSDYEQYF.